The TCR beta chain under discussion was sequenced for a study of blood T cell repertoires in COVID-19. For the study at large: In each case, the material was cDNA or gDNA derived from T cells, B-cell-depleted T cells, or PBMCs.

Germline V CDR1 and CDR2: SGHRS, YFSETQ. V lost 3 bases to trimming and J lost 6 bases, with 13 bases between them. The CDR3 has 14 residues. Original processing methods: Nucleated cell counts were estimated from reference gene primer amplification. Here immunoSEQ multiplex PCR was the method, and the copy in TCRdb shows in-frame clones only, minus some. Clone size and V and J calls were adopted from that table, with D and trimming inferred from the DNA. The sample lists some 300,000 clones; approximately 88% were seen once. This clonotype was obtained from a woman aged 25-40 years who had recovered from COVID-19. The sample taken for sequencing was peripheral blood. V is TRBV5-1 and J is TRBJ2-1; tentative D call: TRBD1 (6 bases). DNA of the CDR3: TGCGCCAGCAGCTATGAACAGGGCCGCAATGAGCAGTTCTTC. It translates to CASSYEQGRNEQFF. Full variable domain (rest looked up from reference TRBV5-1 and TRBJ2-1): KAGVTQTPRYLIKTRGQQVTLSCSPISGHRSVSWYQQTPGQGLQFLFEYFSETQRNKGNFPGRFSGRQFSNSRSEMNVSTLELGDSALYLCASSYEQGRNEQFFGPGTRLTVL.